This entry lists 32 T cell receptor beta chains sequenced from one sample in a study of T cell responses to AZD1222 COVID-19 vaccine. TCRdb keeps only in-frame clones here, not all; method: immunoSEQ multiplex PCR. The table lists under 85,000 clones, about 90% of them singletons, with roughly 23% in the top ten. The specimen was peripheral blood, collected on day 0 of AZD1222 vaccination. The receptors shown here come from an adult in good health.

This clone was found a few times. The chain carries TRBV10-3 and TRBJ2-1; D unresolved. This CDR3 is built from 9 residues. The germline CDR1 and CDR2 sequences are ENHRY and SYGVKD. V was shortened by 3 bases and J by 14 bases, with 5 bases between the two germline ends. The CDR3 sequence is CAISEYEFF. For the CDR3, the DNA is TGTGCCATCAGTGAATACGAGTTCTTC.

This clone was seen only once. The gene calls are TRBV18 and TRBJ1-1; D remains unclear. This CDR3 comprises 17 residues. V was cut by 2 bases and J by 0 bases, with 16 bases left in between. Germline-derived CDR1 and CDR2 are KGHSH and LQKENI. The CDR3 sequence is CASSPGVVGKVNTEAFF. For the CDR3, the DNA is TGTGCCAGCTCACCAGGGGTTGTAGGGAAGGTGAACACTGAAGCTTTCTTT.

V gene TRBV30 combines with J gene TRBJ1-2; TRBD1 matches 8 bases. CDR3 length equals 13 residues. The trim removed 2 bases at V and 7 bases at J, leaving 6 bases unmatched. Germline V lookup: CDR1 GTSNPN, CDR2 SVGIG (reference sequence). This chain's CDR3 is CAWSMDRVIGYTF. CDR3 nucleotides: TGTGCCTGGAGTATGGACAGGGTGATTGGCTACACCTTC.

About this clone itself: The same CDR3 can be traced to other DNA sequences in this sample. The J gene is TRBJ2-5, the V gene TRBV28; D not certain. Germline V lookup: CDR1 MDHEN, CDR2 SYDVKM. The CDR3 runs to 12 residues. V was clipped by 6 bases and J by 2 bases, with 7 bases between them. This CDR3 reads CASSPVQETQYF. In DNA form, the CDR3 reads TGTGCCAGCAGCCCCGTACAAGAGACCCAGTACTTC.

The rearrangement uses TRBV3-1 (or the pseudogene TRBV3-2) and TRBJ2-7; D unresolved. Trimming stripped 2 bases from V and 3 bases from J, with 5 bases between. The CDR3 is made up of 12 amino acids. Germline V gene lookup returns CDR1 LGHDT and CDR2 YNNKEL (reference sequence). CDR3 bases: TGTGCCAGCAGCCAAACCGACTACGAGCAGTACTTC. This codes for CASSQTDYEQYF.

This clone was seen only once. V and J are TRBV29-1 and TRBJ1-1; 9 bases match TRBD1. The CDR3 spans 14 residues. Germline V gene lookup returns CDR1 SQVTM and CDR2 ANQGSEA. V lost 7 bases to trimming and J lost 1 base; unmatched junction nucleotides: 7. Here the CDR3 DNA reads TGCAGCGCCCAGACAGGGGGGGAGAACACTGAAGCTTTCTTT. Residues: CSAQTGGENTEAFF.

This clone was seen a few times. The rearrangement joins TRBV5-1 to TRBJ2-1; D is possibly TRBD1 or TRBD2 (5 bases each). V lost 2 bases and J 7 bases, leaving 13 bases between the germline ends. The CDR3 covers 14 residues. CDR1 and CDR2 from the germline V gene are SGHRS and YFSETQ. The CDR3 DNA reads TGCGCCAGCAGCTTCCAGGGCGGACTGAATGAGCAGTTCTTC. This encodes CASSFQGGLNEQFF.

DNA of the CDR3: TGCGCCAGCAGCTTGGCACCACAGGGGTTCCTGAACACTGAAGCTTTCTTT. Residues: CASSLAPQGFLNTEAFF. The genes are TRBV5-1 and TRBJ1-1; 7 bases agree with TRBD1. V was pared by 0 bases and J by 0 bases, with 8 bases of the junction left unmatched. The CDR3 runs 17 residues. The germline CDR1 and CDR2 sequences are SGHRS and YFSETQ.

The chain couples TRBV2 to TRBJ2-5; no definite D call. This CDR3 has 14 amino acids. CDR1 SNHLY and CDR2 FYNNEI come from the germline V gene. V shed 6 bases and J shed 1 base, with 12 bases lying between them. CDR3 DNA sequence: TGTGCCAGCAGGCCCAGAGCGTTCCAAGAGACCCAGTACTTC. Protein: CASRPRAFQETQYF.

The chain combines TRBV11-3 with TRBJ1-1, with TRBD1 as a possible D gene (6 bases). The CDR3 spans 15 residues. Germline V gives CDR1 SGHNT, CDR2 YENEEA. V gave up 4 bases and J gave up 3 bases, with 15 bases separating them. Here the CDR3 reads CASSSTGTWDTEAFF. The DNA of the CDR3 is TGTGCCAGCAGCTCGACCGGGACATGGGACACTGAAGCTTTCTTT.

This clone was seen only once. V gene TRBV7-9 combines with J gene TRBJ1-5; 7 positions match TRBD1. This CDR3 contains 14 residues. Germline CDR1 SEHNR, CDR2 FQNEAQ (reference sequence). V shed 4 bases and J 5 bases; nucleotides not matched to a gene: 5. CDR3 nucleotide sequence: TGTGCCAGCAGCTCGGGGACAGCTTATCAGCCCCAGCATTTT. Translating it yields CASSSGTAYQPQHF. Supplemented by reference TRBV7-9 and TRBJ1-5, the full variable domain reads DTGVSQNPRHKITKRGQNVTFRCDPISEHNRLYWYRQTLGQGPEFLTYFQNEAQLEKSRLLSDRFSAERPKGSFSTLEIQRTEQGDSAMYLCASSSGTAYQPQHFGDGTRLSIL.

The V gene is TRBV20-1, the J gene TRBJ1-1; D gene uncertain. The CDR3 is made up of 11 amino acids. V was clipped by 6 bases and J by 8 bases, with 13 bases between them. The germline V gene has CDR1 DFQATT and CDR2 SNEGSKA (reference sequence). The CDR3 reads CSARPGPEAFF. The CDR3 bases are TGCAGTGCCCGGCCGGGTCCGGAAGCTTTCTTT.

The CDR3 nucleotides are TGTGCCAGCAGCCAGGGACAGTTTAATGAAAAACTGTTTTTT. Its protein product is CASSQGQFNEKLFF. The chain joins TRBV7-2 to TRBJ1-4, with 7 positions matching TRBD1. This CDR3 comprises 14 residues. Germline V gives CDR1 SGHTA, CDR2 FQGNSA. V dropped 5 bases and J dropped 4; count of bases not matched to a gene: 4.

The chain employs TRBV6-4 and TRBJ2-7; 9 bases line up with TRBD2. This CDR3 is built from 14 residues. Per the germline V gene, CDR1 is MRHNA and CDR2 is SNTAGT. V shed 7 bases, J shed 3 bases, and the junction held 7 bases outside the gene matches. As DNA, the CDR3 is TGTGCCAGCATTAGGGCTAGCGGGAACTACGAGCAGTACTTC. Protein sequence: CASIRASGNYEQYF.

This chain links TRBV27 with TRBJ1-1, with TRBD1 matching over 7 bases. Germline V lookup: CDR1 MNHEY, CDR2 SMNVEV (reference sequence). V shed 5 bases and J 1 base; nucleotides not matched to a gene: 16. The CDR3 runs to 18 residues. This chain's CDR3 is CASSIFPRQGTGNTEAFF. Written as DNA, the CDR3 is TGTGCCAGCAGTATTTTTCCGAGACAGGGTACGGGGAACACTGAAGCTTTCTTT.

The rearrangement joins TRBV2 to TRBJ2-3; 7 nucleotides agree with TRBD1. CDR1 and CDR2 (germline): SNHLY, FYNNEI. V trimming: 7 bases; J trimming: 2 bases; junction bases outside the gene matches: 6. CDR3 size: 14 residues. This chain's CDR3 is CASKDRAYTDTQYF. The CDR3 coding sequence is TGTGCCAGCAAAGACAGGGCTTACACAGATACGCAGTATTTT.

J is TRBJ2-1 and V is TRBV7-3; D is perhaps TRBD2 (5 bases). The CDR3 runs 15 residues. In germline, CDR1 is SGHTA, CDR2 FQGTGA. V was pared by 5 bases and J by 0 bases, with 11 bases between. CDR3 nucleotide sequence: TGTGCCAGCAGCCCCCAGCGGAGCTCCTACAATGAGCAGTTCTTC. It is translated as CASSPQRSSYNEQFF.

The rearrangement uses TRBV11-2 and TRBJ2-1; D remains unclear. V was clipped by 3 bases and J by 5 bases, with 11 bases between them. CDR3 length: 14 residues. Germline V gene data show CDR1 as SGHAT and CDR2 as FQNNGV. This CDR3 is CASSFSDQNNEQFF. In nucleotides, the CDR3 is TGTGCCAGCAGCTTCTCGGACCAAAACAATGAGCAGTTCTTC.

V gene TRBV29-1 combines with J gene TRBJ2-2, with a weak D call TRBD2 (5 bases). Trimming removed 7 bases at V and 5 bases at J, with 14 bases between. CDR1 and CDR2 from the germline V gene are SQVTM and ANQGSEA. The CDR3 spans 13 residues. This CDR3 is CSAGGGQTGELFF. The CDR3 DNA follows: TGCAGCGCCGGAGGAGGTCAAACCGGGGAGCTGTTTTTT.

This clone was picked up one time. The chain's CDR3 is CASWGGAYGYTF. The DNA of the CDR3 is TGTGCCAGTTGGGGGGGCGCCTATGGCTACACCTTC. V usage is TRBV19 and J usage is TRBJ1-2; D might be TRBD1 (6 bases). Trimming cost V 8 bases and J 4 bases, with 11 bases left between them. In germline, CDR1 is LNHDA, CDR2 SQIVND (reference sequence). There are 12 residues in the CDR3.

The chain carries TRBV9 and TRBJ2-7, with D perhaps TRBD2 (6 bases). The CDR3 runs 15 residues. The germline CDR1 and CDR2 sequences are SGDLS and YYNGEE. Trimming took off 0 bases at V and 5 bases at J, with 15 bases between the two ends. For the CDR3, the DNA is TGTGCCAGCAGCGTAGAACTAGCCGGGCTCGACGAGCAGTACTTC. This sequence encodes CASSVELAGLDEQYF.

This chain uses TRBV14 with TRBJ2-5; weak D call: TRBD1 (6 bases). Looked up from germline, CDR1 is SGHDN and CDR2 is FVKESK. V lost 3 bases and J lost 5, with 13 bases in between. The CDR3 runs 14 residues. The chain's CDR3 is CASSHTQGMETQYF. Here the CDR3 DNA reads TGTGCCAGCAGCCACACACAGGGTATGGAGACCCAGTACTTC.

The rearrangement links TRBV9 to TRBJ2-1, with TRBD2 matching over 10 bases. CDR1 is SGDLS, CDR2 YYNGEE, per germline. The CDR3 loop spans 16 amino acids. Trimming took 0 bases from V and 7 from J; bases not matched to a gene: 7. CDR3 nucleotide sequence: TGTGCCAGCAGCGTAGGGGGACTAGCGCAAGAAAATGAGCAGTTCTTC. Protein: CASSVGGLAQENEQFF.

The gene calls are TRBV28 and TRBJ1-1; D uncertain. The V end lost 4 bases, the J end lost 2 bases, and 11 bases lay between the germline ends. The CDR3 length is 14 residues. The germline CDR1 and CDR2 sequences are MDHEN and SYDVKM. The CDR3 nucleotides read TGTGCCAGCAGTTATGAGCCTGTTAACACTGAAGCTTTCTTT. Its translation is CASSYEPVNTEAFF.

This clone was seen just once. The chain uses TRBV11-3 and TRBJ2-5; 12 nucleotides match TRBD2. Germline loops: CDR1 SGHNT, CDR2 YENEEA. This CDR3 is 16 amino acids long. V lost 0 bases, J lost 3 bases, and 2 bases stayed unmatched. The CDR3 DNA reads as TGTGCCAGCAGCTTAGATCTAGCGGGGGGGGAAGAGACCCAGTACTTC. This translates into CASSLDLAGGEETQYF.

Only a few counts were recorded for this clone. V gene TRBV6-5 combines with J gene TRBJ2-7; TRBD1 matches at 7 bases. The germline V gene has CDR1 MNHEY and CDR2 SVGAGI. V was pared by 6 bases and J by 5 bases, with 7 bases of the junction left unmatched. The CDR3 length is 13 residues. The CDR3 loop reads CASRTYTGDEQYF. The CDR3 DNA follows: TGTGCCAGCAGGACCTACACAGGGGACGAGCAGTACTTC.

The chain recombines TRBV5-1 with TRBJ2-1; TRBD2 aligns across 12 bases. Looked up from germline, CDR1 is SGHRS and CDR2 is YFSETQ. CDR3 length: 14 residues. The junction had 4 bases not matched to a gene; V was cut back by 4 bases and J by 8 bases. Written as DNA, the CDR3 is TGCGCCAGCAGCGTGACTAGCGGGAGTGATGAGCAGTTCTTC. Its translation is CASSVTSGSDEQFF.

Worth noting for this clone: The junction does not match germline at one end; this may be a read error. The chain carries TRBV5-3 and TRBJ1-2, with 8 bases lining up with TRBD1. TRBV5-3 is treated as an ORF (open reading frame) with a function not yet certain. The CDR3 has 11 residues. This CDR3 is CARSFNRDRIF. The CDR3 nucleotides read TGTGCCAGAAGTTTCAACCGGGACAGGATTTTC.

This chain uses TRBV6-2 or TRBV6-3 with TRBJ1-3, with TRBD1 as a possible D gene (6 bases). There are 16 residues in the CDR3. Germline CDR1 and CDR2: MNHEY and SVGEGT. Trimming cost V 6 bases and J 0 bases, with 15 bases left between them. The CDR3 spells CASSRDKTFSGNTIYF. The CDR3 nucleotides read TGTGCCAGCAGCCGGGACAAGACTTTCTCTGGAAACACCATATATTTT.

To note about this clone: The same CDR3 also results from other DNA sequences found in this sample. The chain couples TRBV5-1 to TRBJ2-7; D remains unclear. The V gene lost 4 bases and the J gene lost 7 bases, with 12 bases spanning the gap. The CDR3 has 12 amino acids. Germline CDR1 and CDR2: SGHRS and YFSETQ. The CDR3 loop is CASSPLLGEQYF. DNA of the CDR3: TGCGCCAGCAGCCCCCTGCTAGGAGAGCAGTACTTC. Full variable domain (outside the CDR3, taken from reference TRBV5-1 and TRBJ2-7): KAGVTQTPRYLIKTRGQQVTLSCSPISGHRSVSWYQQTPGQGLQFLFEYFSETQRNKGNFPGRFSGRQFSNSRSEMNVSTLELGDSALYLCASSPLLGEQYFGPGTRLTVT.

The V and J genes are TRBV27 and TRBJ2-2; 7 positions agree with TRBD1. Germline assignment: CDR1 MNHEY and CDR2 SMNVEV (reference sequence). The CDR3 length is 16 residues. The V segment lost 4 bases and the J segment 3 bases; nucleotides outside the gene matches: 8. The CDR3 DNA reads TGTGCCAGCAGTTCCCCCGGGACAGACTACACCGGGGAGCTGTTTTTT. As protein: CASSSPGTDYTGELFF.

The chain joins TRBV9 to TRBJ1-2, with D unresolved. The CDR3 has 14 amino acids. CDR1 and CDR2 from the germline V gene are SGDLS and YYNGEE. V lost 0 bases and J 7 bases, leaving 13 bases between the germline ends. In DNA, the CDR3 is TGTGCCAGCAGCGTAGATGCTGGGGTAATTGGCTACACCTTC. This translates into CASSVDAGVIGYTF. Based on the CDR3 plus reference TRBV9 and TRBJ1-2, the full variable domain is DSGVTQTPKHLITATGQRVTLRCSPRSGDLSVYWYQQSLDQGLQFLIQYYNGEERAKGNILERFSAQQFPDLHSELNLSSLELGDSALYFCASSVDAGVIGYTFGSGTRLTVV.